This TCR beta chain is from a study of T cells in Graves' hyperthyroidism and ophthalmopathy. This clonotype occurred many times. What it binds is not known. Using RNA transcripts as the source, TCR beta CDR3 regions were amplified. In the first-round RT-PCR of the TCR CDR3, the HTBI primer set was used. TCRdb recomputed calls from the multiplex PCR reads with MiXCR, one row per CDR3 protein. The data contain fewer than 110,000 distinct CDR3 sequences, 47% of them singletons. Hyperthyroidism, newly diagnosed and lasting under 2 months, affected patients aged 18 to 65. Per germline, CDR1 DFQATT and CDR2 SNEGSKA (reference sequence). CDR3 length: 11 amino acids. V was cut by 0 bases and J by 7 bases, with 7 bases left in between. Study outcomes and limitations: Ophthalmopathy was distinguished from stable hyperthyroidism by 13 V-J signatures. Expanded thyroid clonotypes (above 0.001) were mostly also found in blood.

This chain connects TRBV20-1 to TRBJ2-7; weak D call: TRBD1 (6 bases). This receptor was obtained from a man aged 35 to 55 with Graves' hyperthyroidism. The specimen was blood. In nucleotides, the CDR3 is TGCAGTGCTAGAGACCAGGGGGAGCAGTACTTC. Protein sequence: CSARDQGEQYF.